This T cell receptor (beta chain) was retrieved from a study of GPR56 and killer-like receptors on CD4 memory cells (dated by TCRdb to about 2019). About the study as a whole: According to the study's proposal, human CD4+ memory T-cell differentiation and cytokine production potential are marked by the progressive acquisition of KLRB1, KLRG1, GPR56 and then KLRF1. The healthy blood donors were described in the study as age-matched to the liver disease patients, whose median age was approximately 70 years. What the research found in general, with its limitations: Clonal frequency started low in the marker-negative population and rose progressively along the proposed pathway, while TCRbeta diversity decreased accordingly. Rather than covering full repertoires, the diversity and similarity analyses were limited to the 100 most expanded clones in each population. Overlap of TCR repertoires was especially pronounced between late populations 4 and 5, and partly extended to population 3. The clones that dominated late populations 4 and 5 were also present in early populations 1 and 2, and the authors interpreted this finding as evidence for linear differentiation.

The CDR3 contains 13 residues, cysteine and phenylalanine counted. Only the protein sequence is given. CDR1 and CDR2, per the germline V gene, are SGHDN and FVKESK. On this clonotype itself: Its recognized antigen is unknown.

The sequencing machine was an Illumina HiSeq 2500. To build sequencing libraries, a previously published PCR protocol was used to amplify the recombined TCRbeta locus. Concerning the study's data processing: Reads whose average quality score was below 30 were removed, and the reads that remained were processed with IMSEQ. Clonotypes were defined by Vbeta gene, Jbeta gene and CDR3 amino acid sequence. The Morisita-Horn index, computed on the top 100 expanded clones, was used to quantify repertoire overlap between populations. Renyi diversity profiles, calculated on the top 100 expanded clones, were used to assess clonal diversity. TCRdb reprocessed the reads into one record per CDR3 protein sequence, lacking DNA. The V and J calls shown here were made by TCRdb, not taken from the authors' results. This specimen's table enumerates under 3,500 distinct CDR3 sequences. The ten largest clonotypes hold about 5.2% of the sample.

Prior to TCRbeta sequencing, five KLR/GPR56-defined CD4+ populations were enriched by fluorescence-activated cell sorting. To test whether memory differentiation follows a linear pathway, the researchers sequenced TCRbeta repertoires from five CD4+ T-cell subsets, each defined by expression of KLRB1, KLRG1, GPR56 and KLRF1. TCR-sequenced cells came from peripheral blood of healthy control individuals, reported as five donors in the TCRbeta analysis figure. Heparinized peripheral blood was collected and all samples were processed within one hour of retrieval. To isolate peripheral blood mononuclear cells, blood was diluted 1:2 in PBS and put through Biocoll density gradient centrifugation at room temperature. CD4+ T cells were enriched from freshly isolated PBMCs by magnetic sorting with anti-CD4 MicroBeads before flow sorting. A BD FACSAria II was used to sort CD4+ T cells enriched from PBMCs of healthy donors according to marker expression. For surface staining, the researchers used Miltenyi Biotec antibodies: anti-KLRB1 clone 191B8, anti-KLRF1 clone 4A4.D10 and anti-KLRG1 clone REA261.

The source is a human donor in good health. Sequencing used memory CD4+ T cells from blood. This chain is built from TRBV14 and TRBJ2-3. The CDR3 sequence is CASSQIDRDTQYF. Reference TRBV14 and TRBJ2-3 proteins supply the regions before and after the CDR3; the full variable domain is: EAGVTQFPSHSVIEKGQTVTLRCDPISGHDNLYWYRRVMGKEIKFLLHFVKESKQDESGMPNNRFLAERTGGTYSTLKVQPAELEDSGVYFCASSQIDRDTQYFGPGTRLTVL.